This record looks at one T cell receptor (beta chain) sequence and its context. The record originates from a study of cytomegalovirus exposure and HLA in healthy donors. The CDR3 runs to 18 residues. The ends were cut back, 4 bases at V and 0 bases at J, with 18 bases in the middle. Germline V gives CDR1 SGHAT, CDR2 FQNNGV. The PCR used 60 Vbeta and 13 Jbeta primers. TCRdb's table, derived via immunoSEQ multiplex PCR, lists solely in-frame clones and lacks some. This sample has approximately 100,000 clones, with roughly 70% found just once. The chain has TRBV11-2 and TRBJ1-4; the D is unclear. The sequence was collected from a woman aged 18-35 years in good health and CMV-seropositive. The sequenced material came from PBMCs. The CDR3, as DNA: TGTGCCAGCAGCTCATCCTTAGCCGAGATCGCAACTAATGAAAAACTGTTTTTT. It translates to CASSSSLAEIATNEKLFF.